This T cell receptor (beta chain) was obtained from a study of blood T cell repertoires in COVID-19. Clones were sequenced by immunoSEQ multiplex PCR, and TCRdb holds only the in-frame ones, with some missing. The sample shows 130,000 or so clones, roughly four fifths of them seen only once. This clone has a handful of counts. The sequenced sample consisted of peripheral blood. The receptor comes from a human donor in a cohort sampled during active COVID-19.

In DNA, the CDR3 is TGCGCCAGCAGCCAAGATCCGGGCGGGGGGGCCAAAGATACGCAGTATTTT. It is translated as CASSQDPGGGAKDTQYF. The chain links TRBV4-3 to TRBJ2-3, with 9 nucleotides matching TRBD2. Per germline, CDR1 LGHNA and CDR2 YSLEER. The CDR3 totals 17 residues. Losses at the gene ends were 0 bases for V and 5 bases for J; bases not matched to a gene: 9.